The text below deals with one TCR beta chain. The antigen it binds to is not known. The input lacks base qualities; no much larger clone sits a single base away. The CDR1 and CDR2 encoded by the germline V gene are SGHTA and FQGNSA. A distance of 15 bases separates the germline ends of V and J, which lose 5 bases and 2 bases respectively. From the cysteine up to the phenylalanine, the CDR3 has a length of 15 residues. The retained sequence is limited to the CDR3, 45 bases, with the frame set at the first base. The sample is drawn from a study of T cell repertoires in cytomegalovirus infection (dated by TCRdb to about 2019). Concerning the study at large: Peptide stimulations targeted recently identified HLA-C-restricted CMV epitopes, whose presentation resists viral immunomodulation, together with well-studied HLA-B-restricted epitopes. Because public TCR beta signatures pointed to carriage of CMV infection together with the matching HLA type, the HLA type of each donor mattered for the analysis. The study at large found these results: In both this cohort and an independent cohort of 352 donors, the cumulative frequency of public TCR beta family members distinguished carriers of CMV infection plus the relevant HLA type. The ex vivo response was dominated by HLA-C-restricted CMV-specific TCR beta clonotypes, and the single most frequent clonotype in two of eight donors was supplied by these HLA-C-restricted clonotypes.

The intended sense of this specimen's treatment or condition label: in vitro stimulation with specific CMV peptide epitopes to enrich CMV-specific T cells. Sequencing instrument: Illumina HiSeq 1500. TCRdb reprocessed the public reads (quality trimming at Q25 with fastp, clone calling with MiXCR) and kept in-frame beta chains. For every CDR3 protein sequence, its rows merge into one entry that carries the most common genes and DNA. This sample has approximately 76,000 distinct CDR3 sequences in its table, and 35% to 50% of those were observed once. Jointly, the top ten make up 85% to 95% of the sample.

This TCR was recovered from a human donor in good health (CMV status not recorded). Some clones in this sample may be carry-over from other donors' samples. The chain uses TRBV7-2 and TRBJ2-5, and TRBD2 may be the D gene, going by 5 matching bases. The sample in question was CD8+ T cells from cultured PBMCs, obtained from culture after CMV antigen stimulation. CDR3 loop: CASSARRAVQETQYF. The nucleotide sequence is given as TGTGCCAGCAGCGCGCGGCGGGCAGTTCAAGAGACCCAGTACTTC.